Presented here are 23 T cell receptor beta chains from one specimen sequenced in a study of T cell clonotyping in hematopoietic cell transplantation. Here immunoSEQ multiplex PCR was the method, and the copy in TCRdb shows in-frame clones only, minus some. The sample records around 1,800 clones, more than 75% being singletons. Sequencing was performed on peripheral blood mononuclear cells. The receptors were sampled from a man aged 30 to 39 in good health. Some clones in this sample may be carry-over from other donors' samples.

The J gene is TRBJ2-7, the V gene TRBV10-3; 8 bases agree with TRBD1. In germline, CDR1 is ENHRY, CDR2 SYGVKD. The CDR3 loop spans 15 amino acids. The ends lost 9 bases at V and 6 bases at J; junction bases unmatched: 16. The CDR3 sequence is CAIGQGSPPPLEQYF. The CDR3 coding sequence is TGTGCCATAGGACAGGGTTCTCCCCCGCCTCTCGAGCAGTACTTC.

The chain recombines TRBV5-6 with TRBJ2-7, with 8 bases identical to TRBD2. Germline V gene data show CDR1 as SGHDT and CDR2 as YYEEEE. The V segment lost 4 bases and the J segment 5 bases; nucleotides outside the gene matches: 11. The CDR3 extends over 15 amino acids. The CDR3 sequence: CASSRDRGTRNEQYF. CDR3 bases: TGTGCCAGCAGCCGGGACCGAGGGACTAGAAACGAGCAGTACTTC.

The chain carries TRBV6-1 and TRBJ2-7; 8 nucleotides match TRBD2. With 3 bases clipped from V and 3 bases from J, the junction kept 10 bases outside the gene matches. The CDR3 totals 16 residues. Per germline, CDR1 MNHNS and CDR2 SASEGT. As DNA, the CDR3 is TGTGCCAGCAGTGAGGGCACCGGGACTAGAGTCTACGAGCAGTACTTC. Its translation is CASSEGTGTRVYEQYF.

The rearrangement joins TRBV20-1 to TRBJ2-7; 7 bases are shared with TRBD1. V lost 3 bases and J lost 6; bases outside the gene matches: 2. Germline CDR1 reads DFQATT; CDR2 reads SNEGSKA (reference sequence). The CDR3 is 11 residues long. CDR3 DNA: TGCAGTGCTAGGACAGGGAGCGAGCAGTACTTC. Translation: CSARTGSEQYF.

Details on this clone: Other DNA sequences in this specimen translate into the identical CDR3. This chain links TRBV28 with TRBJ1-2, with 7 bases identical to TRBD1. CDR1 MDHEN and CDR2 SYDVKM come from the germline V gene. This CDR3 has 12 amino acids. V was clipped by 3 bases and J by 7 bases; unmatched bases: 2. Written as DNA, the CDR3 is TGTGCCAGCAGTTTGACAGGGAGTGGCTACACCTTC. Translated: CASSLTGSGYTF.

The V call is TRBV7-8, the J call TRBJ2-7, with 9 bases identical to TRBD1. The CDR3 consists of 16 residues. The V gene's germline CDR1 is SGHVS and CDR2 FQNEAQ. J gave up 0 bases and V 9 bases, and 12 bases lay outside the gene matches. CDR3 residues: CASRREGTGRSYEQYF. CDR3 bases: TGTGCCAGTCGCAGAGAAGGGACAGGGCGCTCCTACGAGCAGTACTTC.

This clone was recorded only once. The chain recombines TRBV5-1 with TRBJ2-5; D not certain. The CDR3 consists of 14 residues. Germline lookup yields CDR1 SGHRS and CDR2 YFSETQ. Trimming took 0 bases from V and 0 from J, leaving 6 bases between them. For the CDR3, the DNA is TGCGCCAGCAGCTTGGCCAGAAACCAAGAGACCCAGTACTTC. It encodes CASSLARNQETQYF.

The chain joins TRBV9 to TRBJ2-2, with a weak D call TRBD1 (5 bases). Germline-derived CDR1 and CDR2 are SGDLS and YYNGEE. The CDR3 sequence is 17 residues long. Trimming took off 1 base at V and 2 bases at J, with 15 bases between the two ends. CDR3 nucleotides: TGTGCCAGCAGCGTACAGAAACAGGAGACCAACACCGGGGAGCTGTTTTTT. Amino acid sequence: CASSVQKQETNTGELFF.

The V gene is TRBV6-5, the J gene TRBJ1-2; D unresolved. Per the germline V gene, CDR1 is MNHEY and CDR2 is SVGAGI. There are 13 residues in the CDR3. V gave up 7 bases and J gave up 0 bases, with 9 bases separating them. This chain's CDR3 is CASTRGANYGYTF. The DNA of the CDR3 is TGTGCCAGCACTCGGGGAGCTAACTATGGCTACACCTTC.

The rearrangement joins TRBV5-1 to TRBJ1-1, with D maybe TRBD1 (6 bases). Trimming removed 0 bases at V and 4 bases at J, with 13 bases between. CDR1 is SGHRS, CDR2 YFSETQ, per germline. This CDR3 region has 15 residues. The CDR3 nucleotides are TGCGCCAGCAGCTTGGCTCGGGGGGCGACCACTGAAGCTTTCTTT. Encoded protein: CASSLARGATTEAFF.

The CDR3 spells CATSDRRGRDEQYF. For the CDR3, the DNA is TGTGCCACGTCCGATAGGAGGGGGCGCGACGAGCAGTACTTC. The chain joins TRBV15 to TRBJ2-7; D might be TRBD1 (7 bases). Germline CDR1 is LNHNV and CDR2 is YYDKDF (reference sequence). V lost 9 bases and J lost 5, with 20 bases in between. The CDR3 loop spans 14 amino acids. Drawing the rest from reference TRBV15 and TRBJ2-7, the complete variable domain is DAMVIQNPRYQVTQFGKPVTLSCSQTLNHNVMYWYQQKSSQAPKLLFHYYDKDFNNEADTPDNFQSRRPNTSFCFLDIRSPGLGDTAMYLCATSDRRGRDEQYFGPGTRLTVT.

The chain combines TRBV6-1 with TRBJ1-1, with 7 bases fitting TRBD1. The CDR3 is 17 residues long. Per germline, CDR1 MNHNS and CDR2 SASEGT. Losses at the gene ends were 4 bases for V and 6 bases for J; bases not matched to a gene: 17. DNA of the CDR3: TGTGCCAGCAGTGCCGAACCGACAGGGCGCTTGGGGGCTGAAGCTTTCTTT. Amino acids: CASSAEPTGRLGAEAFF.

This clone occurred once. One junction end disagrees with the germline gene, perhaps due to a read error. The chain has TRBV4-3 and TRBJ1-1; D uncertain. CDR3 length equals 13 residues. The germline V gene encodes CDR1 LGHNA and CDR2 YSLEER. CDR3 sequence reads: CDSSQEAETEAFF. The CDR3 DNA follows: TGCGACAGCAGCCAAGAGGCGGAAACCGAAGCTTTCTTT.

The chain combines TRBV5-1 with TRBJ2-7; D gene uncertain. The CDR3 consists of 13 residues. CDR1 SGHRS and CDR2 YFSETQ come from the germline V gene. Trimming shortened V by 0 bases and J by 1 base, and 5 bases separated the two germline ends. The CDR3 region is CASSLVVSYEQYF. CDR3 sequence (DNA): TGCGCCAGCAGCTTGGTAGTATCCTACGAGCAGTACTTC.

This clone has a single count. CDR3 region: CAWNQGDPRETQYF. The CDR3 nucleotides are TGTGCCTGGAACCAGGGGGACCCTCGGGAGACCCAGTACTTC. The gene calls are TRBV30 and TRBJ2-5, with TRBD1 matching over 7 bases. This CDR3 is built from 14 residues. Germline V CDR1 and CDR2: GTSNPN, SVGIG (reference sequence). Losses at the gene ends were 4 bases for V and 5 bases for J; bases not matched to a gene: 10.

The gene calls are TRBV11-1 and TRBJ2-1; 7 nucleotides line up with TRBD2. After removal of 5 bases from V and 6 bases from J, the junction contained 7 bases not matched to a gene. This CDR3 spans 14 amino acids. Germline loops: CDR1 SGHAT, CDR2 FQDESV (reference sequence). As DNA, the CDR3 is TGTGCCAGCAGCCCTAGCGGTCGACTCAATGAGCAGTTCTTC. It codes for CASSPSGRLNEQFF.

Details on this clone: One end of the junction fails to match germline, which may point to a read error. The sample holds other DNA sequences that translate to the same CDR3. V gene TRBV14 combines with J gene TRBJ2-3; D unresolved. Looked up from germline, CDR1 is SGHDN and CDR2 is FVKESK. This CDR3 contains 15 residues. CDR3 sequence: CASSQGAGFTDTQYF. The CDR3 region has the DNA TGTGCCAGCAGCCAAGGGGCTGGCTTCACAGATACGCAGTACTTT.

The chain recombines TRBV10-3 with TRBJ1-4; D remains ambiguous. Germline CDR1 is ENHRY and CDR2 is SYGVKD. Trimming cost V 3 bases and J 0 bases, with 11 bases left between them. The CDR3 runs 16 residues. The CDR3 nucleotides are TGTGCCATCAGTGAAACGCAGCGAGCAACTAATGAAAAACTGTTTTTT. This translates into CAISETQRATNEKLFF.

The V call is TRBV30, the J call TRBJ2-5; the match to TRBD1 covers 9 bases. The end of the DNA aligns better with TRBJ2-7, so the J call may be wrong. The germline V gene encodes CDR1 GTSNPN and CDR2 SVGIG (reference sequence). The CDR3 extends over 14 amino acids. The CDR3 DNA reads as TGTGCCTGGAGTCCCGGGACAGGGATATACGAGCAGTACTTC. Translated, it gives CAWSPGTGIYEQYF.

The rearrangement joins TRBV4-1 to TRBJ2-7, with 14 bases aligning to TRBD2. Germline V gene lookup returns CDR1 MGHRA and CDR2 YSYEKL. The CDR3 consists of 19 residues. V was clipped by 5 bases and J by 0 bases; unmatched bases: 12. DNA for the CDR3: TGCGCCAGCAGCAGCGGGTCCGGGACTAGCGGGGGTATCTCCTACGAGCAGTACTTC. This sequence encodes CASSSGSGTSGGISYEQYF.

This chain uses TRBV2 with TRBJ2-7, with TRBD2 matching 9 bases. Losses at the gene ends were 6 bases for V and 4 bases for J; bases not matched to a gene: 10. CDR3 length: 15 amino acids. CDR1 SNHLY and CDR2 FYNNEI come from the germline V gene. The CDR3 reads CASRMGASGAYEQYF. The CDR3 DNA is TGTGCCAGCAGAATGGGGGCTAGCGGGGCATACGAGCAGTACTTC.

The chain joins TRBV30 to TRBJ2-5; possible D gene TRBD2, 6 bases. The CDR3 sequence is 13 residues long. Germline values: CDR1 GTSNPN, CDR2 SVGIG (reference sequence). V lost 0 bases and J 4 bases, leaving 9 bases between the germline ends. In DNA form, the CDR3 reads TGTGCCTGGAGTGTATTGGGAGGAGAGACCCAGTACTTC. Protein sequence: CAWSVLGGETQYF.

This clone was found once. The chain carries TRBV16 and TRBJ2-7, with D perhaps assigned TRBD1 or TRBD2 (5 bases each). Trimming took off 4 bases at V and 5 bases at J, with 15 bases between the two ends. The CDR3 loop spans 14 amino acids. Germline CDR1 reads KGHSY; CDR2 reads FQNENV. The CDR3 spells CASSPYIRGNEQYF. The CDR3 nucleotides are TGTGCCAGCAGCCCCTACATCCGGGGCAACGAGCAGTACTTC. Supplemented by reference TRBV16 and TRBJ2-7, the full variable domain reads GEEVAQTPKHLVRGEGQKAKLYCAPIKGHSYVFWYQQVLKNEFKFLISFQNENVFDETGMPKERFSAKCLPNSPCSLEIQATKLEDSAVYFCASSPYIRGNEQYFGPGTRLTVT.